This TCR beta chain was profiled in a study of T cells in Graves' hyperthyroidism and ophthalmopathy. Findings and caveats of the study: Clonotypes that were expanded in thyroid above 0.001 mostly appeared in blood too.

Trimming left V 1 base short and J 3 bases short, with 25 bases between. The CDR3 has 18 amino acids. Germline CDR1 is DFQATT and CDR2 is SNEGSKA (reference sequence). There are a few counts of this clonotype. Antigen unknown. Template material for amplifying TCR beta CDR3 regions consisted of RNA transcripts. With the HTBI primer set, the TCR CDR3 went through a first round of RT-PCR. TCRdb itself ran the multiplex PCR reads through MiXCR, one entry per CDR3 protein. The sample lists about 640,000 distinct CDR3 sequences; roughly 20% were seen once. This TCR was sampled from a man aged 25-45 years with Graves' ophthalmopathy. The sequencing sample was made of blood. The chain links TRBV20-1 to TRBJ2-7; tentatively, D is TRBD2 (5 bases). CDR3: CSARGPSTGISDYYEQYF. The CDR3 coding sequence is TGCAGTGCTAGAGGGCCGTCGACGGGAATCTCCGATTACTACGAGCAGTACTTC.